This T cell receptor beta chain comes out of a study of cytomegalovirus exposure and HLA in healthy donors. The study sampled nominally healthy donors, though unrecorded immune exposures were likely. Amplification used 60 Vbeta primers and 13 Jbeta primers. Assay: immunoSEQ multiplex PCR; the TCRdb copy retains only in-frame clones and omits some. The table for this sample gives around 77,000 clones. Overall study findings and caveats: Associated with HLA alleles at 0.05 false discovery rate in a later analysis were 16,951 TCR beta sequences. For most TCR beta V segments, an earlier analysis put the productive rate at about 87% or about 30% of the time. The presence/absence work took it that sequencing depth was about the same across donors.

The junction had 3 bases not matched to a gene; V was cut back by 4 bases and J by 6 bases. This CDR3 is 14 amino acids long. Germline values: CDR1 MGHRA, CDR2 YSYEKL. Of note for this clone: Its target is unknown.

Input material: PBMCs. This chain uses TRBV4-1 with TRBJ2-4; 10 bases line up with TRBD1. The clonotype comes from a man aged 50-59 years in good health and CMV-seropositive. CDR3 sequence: CASSPGTGANIQYF. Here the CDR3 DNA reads TGCGCCAGCAGCCCGGGGACAGGGGCAAACATTCAGTACTTC.